The T cell receptor beta chain under discussion was sequenced for a study of blood T cells in healthy people across ages. General study results and limits: Measured against age, TCR beta diversity per million T cells decreased in a roughly linear manner.

A second PCR, run for roughly 7 to 11 cycles, used a sample-barcoded 5' primer plus a J-beta primer mix. A single record per CDR3 protein comes from TCRdb applying MiXCR to the 5' RACE reads. Of 1.8 million or so distinct CDR3 sequences listed, about two fifths are singletons. Points on this clonotype: What it binds is not known.

J lost 1 base, V lost 4 bases, and 3 bases had no gene match. Germline V lookup: CDR1 KGHDR, CDR2 SFDVKD. The CDR3 loop spans 17 amino acids. This clonotype originated in a human donor in good health. The V gene is TRBV24-1, the J gene TRBJ2-1; 13 positions match TRBD2. Sequencing was performed on blood. CDR3 DNA: TGTGCCACCAGTGAATCGGGACTAGCGGGGTCCTACAATGAGCAGTTCTTC. Protein sequence: CATSESGLAGSYNEQFF.